This T cell receptor (beta chain) comes out of a study of T cell repertoires in ileal Crohn's disease. The germline V gene has CDR1 SNHLY and CDR2 FYNNEI. With 6 bases removed from V and 1 base from J, the gap between germline ends came to 12 bases. This CDR3 has 14 residues. Generated by immunoSEQ multiplex PCR, the TCRdb table keeps only in-frame clones and is missing some. The sample has over 9,000 clones, 76% seen once; the top ten hold less than 30%. The genes are TRBV2 and TRBJ1-2; no clear D gene. The TCR sequence derives from an adult with Crohn's disease. The sequenced material came from ileal tissue. CDR3 bases: TGTGCCAGCAGCCCAGGTGGGAGTAACTATGGCTACACCTTC. This codes for CASSPGGSNYGYTF. The entire variable domain, with the rest obtained from reference TRBV2 and TRBJ1-2, is as follows: EPEVTQTPSHQVTQMGQEVILRCVPISNHLYFYWYRQILGQKVEFLVSFYNNEISEKSEIFDDQFSVERPDGSNFTLKIRSTKLEDSAMYFCASSPGGSNYGYTFGSGTRLTVV.